This T cell receptor (beta chain) was observed in a study of T-cell memory formation after mild COVID-19. The study's findings and limits: A subset of responding clones appeared in pre-infection memory, suggesting cross-reactive memory joined. Clones that contracted from day 15 to 85 had balanced CD4/CD8; later expanders were CD4+ biased.

MiXCR, applied by TCRdb to the 5' RACE reads, yields one record per CDR3 protein. The sample shows roughly 140,000 distinct CDR3 sequences, more than 13% of them seen only once. The CDR3 totals 15 residues. Germline assignment: CDR1 DFQATT and CDR2 SNEGSKA (reference sequence). V lost 0 bases to trimming and J lost 2 bases, with 14 bases between them. As concerns this clonotype: The antigen remains undetermined.

Sequenced sample: PBMCs or a T cell subset sorted from them (not recorded which). The TCR was taken from an adult woman who had mild COVID-19 (a few samples of this study predate the infection). Cell type and time point are not known. This chain connects TRBV20-1 to TRBJ2-7, with a possible D match to TRBD2 (5 bases). The CDR3 nucleotides are TGCAGTGCTAGAGATGAAAGGGAGAGGACCTACGAGCAGTACTTC. It codes for CSARDERERTYEQYF.